Below, 32 T cell receptor beta chains from the same sample are listed, as sequenced in a study of persistence of HIV-infected CD4 T cells. Lysates of CMV-infected fibroblasts at 10 ug/mL stimulated these cells. CD40L/CD69 double-negative CD45RO-high memory CD4+ T cells were collected. The immunoSEQ assay was version 4, run in survey mode. TCRdb's table, derived via immunoSEQ multiplex PCR, lists solely in-frame clones and lacks some. This table holds 50,000 or so clones, about four fifths found once. No cognate antigen is known for these TCRs. The sample in question was CD4+ T cells sorted from PBMCs after roughly 17-hour stimulation, obtained from a patient who received antiretroviral therapy. The receptors were gathered from an adult man with HIV who was CMV-seropositive.

J is TRBJ2-3 and V is TRBV29-1; TRBD2 aligns across 14 bases. This CDR3 comprises 14 residues. V dropped 7 bases and J dropped 5; count of bases not matched to a gene: 5. Germline loops: CDR1 SQVTM, CDR2 ANQGSEA. CDR3 loop: CSASGTSGGDTQYF. CDR3 DNA sequence: TGCAGCGCCTCCGGGACTAGCGGGGGAGATACGCAGTATTTT.

The chain joins TRBV6-2 or TRBV6-3 to TRBJ1-1, with 9 bases identical to TRBD1. The germline V gene has CDR1 MNHEY and CDR2 SVGEGT. CDR3 length: 20 residues. V shed 4 bases and J 0 bases; nucleotides not matched to a gene: 18. The DNA of the CDR3 is TGTGCCAGCAGTTCGTCCTCCGGGACAGGGTTACTTTACATGAACACTGAAGCTTTCTTT. Amino acid sequence: CASSSSSGTGLLYMNTEAFF.

The chain recombines TRBV12-2 with TRBJ2-7; the DNA was not used to check the table's D call, TRBD1. TRBV12-2 is an annotated pseudogene. The CDR3 has 18 amino acids. CDR3 region: CASRFRRPNWDRGHEQYF. The CDR3 DNA reads as TGTGCAAGTCGCTTTCGCCGACCTAACTGGGACAGGGGCCACGAGCAGTACTTC.

This clone was found a few times. The chain uses TRBV27 and TRBJ1-1; 8 bases align to TRBD1. Looked up from germline, CDR1 is MNHEY and CDR2 is SMNVEV (reference sequence). The CDR3 is 16 amino acids. V trimming: 5 bases; J trimming: 2 bases; junction bases outside the gene matches: 10. For the CDR3, the DNA is TGTGCCAGCAGTCAACGGGTTGGACAGGGAAACACTGAAGCTTTCTTT. As protein: CASSQRVGQGNTEAFF.

This chain links TRBV19 with TRBJ2-7; D is uncertain. Germline V gives CDR1 LNHDA, CDR2 SQIVND (reference sequence). The CDR3 sequence is 13 residues long. V dropped 4 bases and J dropped 0 bases, with 7 bases sitting between them. The CDR3 DNA reads as TGTGCCAGTAGTAAAACGGTCTCCTACGAGCAGTACTTC. Amino acid sequence: CASSKTVSYEQYF.

This clone was seen just once. The rearrangement links TRBV27 to TRBJ2-7; TRBD2 is a possible D gene (6 bases). The CDR3 spans 13 residues. V lost 8 bases to trimming and J lost 7 bases, with 18 bases between them. Germline CDR1 and CDR2: MNHEY and SMNVEV (reference sequence). The CDR3 region has the DNA TGTGCCAGCGGCCGGCGGCCTCGGGAGGAGCAGTACTTC. This encodes CASGRRPREEQYF.

The CDR3 region is CASSESAGFYGYTF. The DNA for the CDR3 is TGTGCCAGCAGTGAATCGGCGGGGTTCTACGGCTACACCTTC. The chain links TRBV6-1 to TRBJ1-2; D remains unclear. The CDR3 runs to 14 residues. The V and J ends lost 2 bases and 8 bases respectively, with 15 bases between them. Germline-derived CDR1 and CDR2 are MNHNS and SASEGT.

The chain joins TRBV28 to TRBJ1-1; a weak D match, TRBD1 (6 bases). This CDR3 spans 15 amino acids. Trimming cost V 6 bases and J 1 base, with 15 bases left between them. Germline V gives CDR1 MDHEN, CDR2 SYDVKM. This chain's CDR3 is CASSLPTGQNTEAFF. The DNA of the CDR3 is TGTGCCAGCAGCCTTCCAACAGGGCAGAACACTGAAGCTTTCTTT.

V usage is TRBV27 and J usage is TRBJ1-6; D is perhaps TRBD1 (6 bases). CDR1 is MNHEY, CDR2 SMNVEV, per germline (reference sequence). CDR3 length: 16 amino acids. Trimming cost V 4 bases and J 9 bases, with 19 bases left between them. The CDR3 spells CASSSDRPRRGSPLHF. Here the CDR3 DNA reads TGTGCCAGCAGTTCTGACAGGCCCCGGCGGGGTTCACCCCTCCACTTT.

The rearrangement uses TRBV12-2 and TRBJ1-4. TRBV12-2 is tagged as a pseudogene. The CDR3 has 17 residues. CDR3 protein: CASRPNPALPSNEKLFF. The CDR3 DNA follows: TGTGCAAGTCGCCCTAATCCCGCCCTCCCGTCTAATGAAAAACTGTTTTTT.

V usage is TRBV7-9 and J usage is TRBJ2-7; TRBD2 might be the D (6 bases). The CDR3 spans 14 residues. The germline V and J ends were trimmed by 5 bases and 6 bases, with 17 bases remaining between them. The germline V gene encodes CDR1 SEHNR and CDR2 FQNEAQ (reference sequence). The CDR3 DNA reads TGTGCCAGCAGCCCAACGGGGGAGATCATCGAGCAGTACTTC. Protein sequence: CASSPTGEIIEQYF.

The chain combines TRBV5-5 with TRBJ2-1; 8 bases match TRBD2. V shed 4 bases, J shed 7 bases, and the junction held 16 bases outside the gene matches. This CDR3 comprises 17 residues. Germline CDR1 is SGHKS and CDR2 is YYEKEE (reference sequence). This CDR3 reads CASSTPGGGGLLNEQFF. The DNA of the CDR3 is TGTGCCAGCAGCACCCCGGGGGGGGGAGGCCTCCTTAATGAGCAGTTCTTC.

The chain has TRBV5-4 and TRBJ1-3; 7 positions match TRBD1. J gave up 0 bases and V 4 bases, and 7 bases lay outside the gene matches. This CDR3 region has 16 residues. CDR1 SGHNT and CDR2 YYREEE come from the germline V gene (reference sequence). The DNA of the CDR3 is TGTGCCAGCAGCAATATAAACAGGGGCTCTGGAAACACCATATATTTT. Protein product: CASSNINRGSGNTIYF.

This clone was observed a few times. The V call is TRBV4-2, the J call TRBJ1-1; D unresolved. CDR1 and CDR2 from the germline V gene are LGHNA and YNFKEQ. The CDR3 has 16 amino acids. Trimming left V 0 bases short and J 4 bases short, with 15 bases between. CDR3 sequence: CASSQDYGRDRTEAFF. In nucleotides, the CDR3 is TGTGCCAGCAGCCAAGATTACGGGAGAGATCGCACTGAAGCTTTCTTT.

The V and J genes are TRBV6-6 and TRBJ1-2; D is uncertain. Germline CDR1 reads MNHNY; CDR2 reads SVGAGI (reference sequence). There are 15 residues in the CDR3. The V gene lost 6 bases and the J gene lost 5 bases, with 19 bases spanning the gap. The DNA for the CDR3 is TGTGCCAGCAGAAGCAGTATGACTGTTGAGTATGGCTACACCTTC. Protein product: CASRSSMTVEYGYTF.

On this clone: This sample also contains other DNA sequences that code for the same CDR3. V gene TRBV18 combines with J gene TRBJ1-1, with D hard to call. The CDR3 runs 14 residues. V was cut by 2 bases and J by 1 base, with 8 bases left in between. The germline V gene encodes CDR1 KGHSH and CDR2 LQKENI. CDR3: CASSPNPGNTEAFF. Written as DNA, the CDR3 is TGTGCCAGCTCACCAAATCCAGGGAACACTGAAGCTTTCTTT.

This sequence joins TRBV28 and TRBJ1-1; D gene unclear. With 6 bases removed from V and 4 bases from J, the gap between germline ends came to 6 bases. The germline V gene has CDR1 MDHEN and CDR2 SYDVKM. The CDR3 has 11 amino acids. The CDR3 DNA reads as TGTGCCAGCAGCACTTTCACTGAAGCTTTCTTT. The encoded protein is CASSTFTEAFF.

The table lists this clone with a few counts. The chain joins TRBV5-1 to TRBJ1-4; 7 nucleotides align to TRBD1. The V gene end was trimmed by 0 bases and the J gene end by 5 bases; junction bases not matched to a gene: 4. Germline CDR1 reads SGHRS; CDR2 reads YFSETQ. The CDR3 covers 15 residues. CDR3 in amino acids: CASSLADRVNEKLFF. In nucleotides, the CDR3 is TGCGCCAGCAGCTTGGCTGACAGGGTCAATGAAAAACTGTTTTTT.

The chain is built from TRBV10-3 and TRBJ2-3; D is ambiguous. The CDR3 loop spans 14 amino acids. Germline V gene sequence: CDR1 ENHRY, CDR2 SYGVKD. The V end lost 3 bases, the J end lost 2 bases, and 9 bases lay between the germline ends. The CDR3 DNA sequence: TGTGCCATCAGTGATAAGAGTCCCACAGATACGCAGTATTTT. Amino acids: CAISDKSPTDTQYF.

The rearrangement uses TRBV10-3 and TRBJ1-6; D not certain. V was shortened by 3 bases and J by 10 bases, with 19 bases between the two germline ends. Germline V lookup: CDR1 ENHRY, CDR2 SYGVKD. The CDR3 has 16 amino acids. Here the CDR3 reads CAISDSTVIGRSPLHF. The CDR3 DNA reads TGTGCCATCAGTGACAGCACAGTCATTGGTAGGTCACCCCTCCACTTT.

This rearrangement joins TRBV10-3 to TRBJ2-1; 12 nucleotides line up with TRBD2. V trimming: 6 bases; J trimming: 5 bases; junction bases outside the gene matches: 5. The CDR3 extends over 15 amino acids. Germline V gives CDR1 ENHRY, CDR2 SYGVKD. The CDR3 sequence: CAIRTTSGGNNEQFF. DNA of the CDR3: TGTGCCATCAGGACGACTAGCGGGGGCAACAATGAGCAGTTCTTC.

V gene TRBV5-1 combines with J gene TRBJ1-4; 8 bases agree with TRBD1. V lost 4 bases and J lost 8; bases outside the gene matches: 10. Looked up from germline, CDR1 is SGHRS and CDR2 is YFSETQ. The CDR3 runs 15 residues. The CDR3 loop is CASSQTGEQFEKLFF. CDR3 sequence (DNA): TGCGCCAGCAGCCAGACAGGGGAGCAGTTCGAAAAACTGTTTTTT.

The chain links TRBV6-6 to TRBJ1-1; no definite D call. The CDR3 length is 14 residues. V shed 6 bases and J shed 1 base, with 12 bases lying between them. Per the germline V gene, CDR1 is MNHNY and CDR2 is SVGAGI (reference sequence). CDR3 sequence reads: CASSHGRTNTEAFF. Here the CDR3 DNA reads TGTGCCAGCAGCCACGGACGGACGAACACTGAAGCTTTCTTT.

The chain recombines TRBV25-1 with TRBJ2-2; no clear D. This CDR3 contains 16 residues. CDR1 MGHDK and CDR2 SYGVNS come from the germline V gene. The V end lost 4 bases, the J end lost 6 bases, and 18 bases lay between the germline ends. The CDR3 nucleotides read TGTGCCAGCAGTGCCACTTTAGGGCCTATTTCCGGGGAGCTGTTTTTT. It yields the protein CASSATLGPISGELFF.

This clone was seen only a few times. This sequence joins TRBV5-5 and TRBJ2-3; tentatively, D is TRBD2 (6 bases). V lost 6 bases and J lost 4, with 18 bases in between. This CDR3 is 15 amino acids long. The germline V gene has CDR1 SGHKS and CDR2 YYEKEE (reference sequence). The chain's CDR3 is CASILQGGEADTQYF. Written as DNA, the CDR3 is TGTGCCAGCATTCTTCAGGGAGGAGAGGCAGATACGCAGTATTTT.

The CDR3 DNA sequence: TGCAGCGTGGGGGGACTAGCGGGAGGATTCCAAGAGACCCAGTACTTC. Translating it yields CSVGGLAGGFQETQYF. The genes are TRBV29-1 and TRBJ2-5; the match to TRBD2 covers 15 bases. The CDR3 spans 16 residues. Trimming took 6 bases from V and 1 from J; bases not matched to a gene: 6. In germline, CDR1 is SQVTM, CDR2 ANQGSEA.

This clone has just one count. CDR3 in DNA: TGTGCCAGCAGCCAAAGGCAGGGGGCCCCTTTCTTT. Protein: CASSQRQGAPFF. The chain joins TRBV3-1 (or the pseudogene TRBV3-2) to TRBJ1-1, with 8 bases fitting TRBD1. The CDR3 spans 12 residues. The germline V gene encodes CDR1 LGHDT and CDR2 YNNKEL (reference sequence). J gave up 12 bases and V 2 bases, and 5 bases lay outside the gene matches.

The V gene is TRBV11-1, the J gene TRBJ1-5; D gene unclear. The CDR3 has 12 amino acids. V lost 5 bases, J lost 10 bases, and 12 bases lay in between. The germline gives CDR1 SGHAT, CDR2 FQDESV (reference sequence). DNA for the CDR3: TGTGCCAGCAGCCACGACGGGAGCCCCCAGCATTTT. Protein product: CASSHDGSPQHF.

This chain connects TRBV6-2 or TRBV6-3 to TRBJ2-1; 7 bases match TRBD2. Unmatched junction bases numbered 11, after V lost 2 bases and J lost 10 bases. Germline V gene lookup returns CDR1 MNHEY and CDR2 SVGEGT. CDR3 size: 15 residues. CDR3 nucleotides: TGTGCCAGCAGTTACATTCGCGCGGGAGAGGGGGAGCAGTTCTTC. This translates into CASSYIRAGEGEQFF.

This clone is termed medium-sized. The sample carries other DNA sequences with the same CDR3. The rearrangement uses TRBV24-1 and TRBJ2-3, with a tentative D call TRBD2 (6 bases). Germline-derived CDR1 and CDR2 are KGHDR and SFDVKD. CDR3 size: 14 residues. Trimming left V 4 bases short and J 2 bases short, with 9 bases between. CDR3 protein: CATSETGVTDTQYF. CDR3 sequence (DNA): TGTGCCACCAGTGAAACGGGAGTCACAGATACGCAGTATTTT.

This rearrangement joins TRBV6-1 to TRBJ1-5; D unclear. The CDR3 consists of 15 residues. The germline V and J ends were trimmed by 1 base and 4 bases, with 11 bases remaining between them. In germline, CDR1 is MNHNS, CDR2 SASEGT. The CDR3 DNA follows: TGTGCCAGCAGTGAAGGAACCACAGCTAATCAGCCCCAGCATTTT. Protein: CASSEGTTANQPQHF.

In its sample, this clone is medium-sized (0.01 to 0.1%). The J gene is TRBJ2-5, the V gene TRBV7-2; D not certain. With 1 base removed from V and 6 bases from J, the gap between germline ends came to 12 bases. The CDR3 spans 14 residues. Germline CDR1 is SGHTA and CDR2 is FQGNSA. The CDR3: CASSLDPGQQTQYF. CDR3 DNA sequence: TGTGCCAGCAGCTTAGACCCCGGTCAGCAGACCCAGTACTTC.